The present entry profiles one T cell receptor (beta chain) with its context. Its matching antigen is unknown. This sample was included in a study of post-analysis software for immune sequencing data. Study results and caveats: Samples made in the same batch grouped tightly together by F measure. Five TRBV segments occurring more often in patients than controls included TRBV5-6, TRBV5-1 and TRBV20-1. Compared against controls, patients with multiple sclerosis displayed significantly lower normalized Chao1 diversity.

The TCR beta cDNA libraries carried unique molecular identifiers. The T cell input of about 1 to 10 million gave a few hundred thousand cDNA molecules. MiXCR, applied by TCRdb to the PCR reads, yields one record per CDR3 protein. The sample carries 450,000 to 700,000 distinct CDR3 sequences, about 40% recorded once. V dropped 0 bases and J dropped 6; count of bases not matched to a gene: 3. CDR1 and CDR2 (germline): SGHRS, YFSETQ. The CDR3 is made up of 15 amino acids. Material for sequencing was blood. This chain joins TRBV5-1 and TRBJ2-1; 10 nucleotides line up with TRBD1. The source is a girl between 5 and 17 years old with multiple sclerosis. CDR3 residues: CASSLGGTGVNEQFF. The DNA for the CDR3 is TGCGCCAGCAGCTTGGGTGGGACAGGGGTCAATGAGCAGTTCTTC.